The next 18 T cell receptor beta chains were all read from a single sample in a study of early T cells in non-severe SARS-CoV-2 infection. TCRdb re-derived calls from the 5' RACE reads in MiXCR, one entry per CDR3 protein. The table includes about 100,000 distinct CDR3 sequences, over 10% detected once. Sequencing was done on a sample of whole blood. The source is an adult who was a healthcare worker with PCR-confirmed SARS-CoV-2 infection or an uninfected control (not recorded which).

This clonotype came up a few times. The chain recombines TRBV7-9 with TRBJ1-1; no clear D. CDR1 and CDR2 (germline): SEHNR, FQNEAQ (reference sequence). Trimming stripped 8 bases from V and 4 bases from J, with 14 bases between. The CDR3 consists of 13 residues. The CDR3 DNA is TGTGCCAGCTTACTAACTGCGGGCACTGAAGCTTTCTTT. Translating it yields CASLLTAGTEAFF.

The CDR3 sequence: CASSFTMGGVDTQYF. CDR3 sequence (DNA): TGTGCCAGCAGTTTTACAATGGGGGGCGTTGATACGCAGTATTTT. This sequence joins TRBV28 and TRBJ2-3; D could derive from TRBD1 or TRBD2 (6 bases each). CDR3 size: 15 residues. The V end was cut by 3 bases, the J end by 6 bases, with 16 bases between. CDR1 is MDHEN, CDR2 SYDVKM, per germline.

V is TRBV29-1 and J is TRBJ1-2; D is perhaps TRBD1 (5 bases). Trimming cost V 3 bases and J 5 bases, with 10 bases left between them. Germline V lookup: CDR1 SQVTM, CDR2 ANQGSEA. The CDR3 sequence is 12 residues long. CDR3 coding DNA: TGCAGCGTTGATCGCTCAGGGTATGGCTACACCTTC. This translates into CSVDRSGYGYTF.

In its sample, this clonotype was seen many times. This chain uses TRBV10-3 with TRBJ1-4; 8 positions match TRBD1. V lost 6 bases and J lost 4; bases outside the gene matches: 4. CDR3 size: 14 residues. CDR1 ENHRY and CDR2 SYGVKD come from the germline V gene. The CDR3, as DNA: TGTGCCATCAGGGGACAGGCCCTTAATGAAAAACTGTTTTTT. This translates into CAIRGQALNEKLFF.

As concerns this clonotype: A much larger clone lies one base from this, so it may be a read error. The chain links TRBV12-3 or TRBV12-4 to TRBJ2-7; D is ambiguous. The CDR3 is 12 residues long. CDR3 protein: CGSSPQWGEQYF. CDR3 nucleotide sequence: TGTGGCAGCAGCCCCCAGTGGGGCGAGCAGTACTTC.

V gene TRBV7-8 combines with J gene TRBJ1-4; D uncertain. CDR1 SGHVS and CDR2 FQNEAQ come from the germline V gene. The V gene lost 5 bases and the J gene lost 5 bases, with 21 bases spanning the gap. CDR3 length equals 17 residues. The CDR3 region has the DNA TGTGCCAGCAGCAACACGACAAAGTTTAGGCCAAATGAAAAACTGTTTTTT. This codes for CASSNTTKFRPNEKLFF.

The chain's CDR3 is CASSYLGSGAKNIQYF. Here the CDR3 DNA reads TGTGCCAGCAGTTACTTGGGGTCGGGGGCCAAAAACATTCAGTACTTC. The rearrangement joins TRBV6-5 to TRBJ2-4; the D gene is possibly TRBD2 (5 bases). Trimming pared 1 base from V and 1 base from J, leaving 11 bases between. Germline CDR1 and CDR2: MNHEY and SVGAGI. CDR3 length: 16 amino acids.

Only a few counts were recorded for this clonotype. This chain joins TRBV29-1 and TRBJ2-3; TRBD2 matches 8 bases. Germline CDR1 and CDR2: SQVTM and ANQGSEA. The CDR3 totals 13 residues. V gave up 6 bases and J gave up 2 bases; unmatched junction bases: 4. Written as DNA, the CDR3 is TGCAGCGTAAGCGGGGGAAACACAGATACGCAGTATTTT. This sequence encodes CSVSGGNTDTQYF.

This clonotype has just a few counts. V usage is TRBV18 and J usage is TRBJ2-1, with 7 bases fitting TRBD1. V dropped 3 bases and J dropped 5; count of bases not matched to a gene: 4. Germline CDR1 reads KGHSH; CDR2 reads LQKENI. The CDR3 is 14 residues long. The DNA for the CDR3 is TGTGCCAGCTCACCGCGCGACAGGGACAATGAGCAGTTCTTC. This encodes CASSPRDRDNEQFF.

The J gene is TRBJ2-1, the V gene TRBV18; D is unresolved. V was clipped by 3 bases and J by 10 bases, with 16 bases between them. The CDR3 is 14 residues long. Germline V lookup: CDR1 KGHSH, CDR2 LQKENI. CDR3 sequence: CASSPPSPSHEQFF. Written as DNA, the CDR3 is TGTGCCAGCTCACCCCCAAGCCCTAGTCACGAGCAGTTCTTC.

This chain connects TRBV11-2 to TRBJ2-7; D call uncertain. The germline V gene has CDR1 SGHAT and CDR2 FQNNGV. V was cut by 2 bases and J by 0 bases, with 11 bases left in between. CDR3 length: 15 amino acids. The CDR3 region has the DNA TGTGCCAGCAGCTTAACCCAGGTTAACTCCTACGAGCAGTACTTC. Encoded protein: CASSLTQVNSYEQYF.

This clonotype was counted ten times or more. This rearrangement joins TRBV7-8 to TRBJ2-3, with D uncertain. The germline V and J ends were trimmed by 1 base and 2 bases, with 10 bases remaining between them. The CDR3 loop spans 15 amino acids. The germline V gene encodes CDR1 SGHVS and CDR2 FQNEAQ. CDR3 DNA: TGTGCCAGCAGCTTAGAGGGTTCAAACACAGATACGCAGTATTTT. Protein: CASSLEGSNTDTQYF.

This clonotype turned up a few times. The V call is TRBV2, the J call TRBJ2-2; no firm D call. Germline loops: CDR1 SNHLY, CDR2 FYNNEI. The V end was cut by 10 bases, the J end by 1 base, with 7 bases between. The CDR3 runs to 12 residues. CDR3 nucleotides: TGTGCCACACGACAGAACACCGGGGAGCTGTTTTTT. Translation gives CATRQNTGELFF.

This clonotype was counted only a few times. The chain carries TRBV7-2 and TRBJ1-2; maybe TRBD1 (5 bases). CDR1 SGHTA and CDR2 FQGNSA come from the germline V gene. The CDR3 is 16 amino acids. V gave up 3 bases and J gave up 5 bases, with 19 bases separating them. CDR3 loop: CASSFYKGLRSYGYTF. The CDR3 DNA is TGTGCCAGCAGCTTTTATAAGGGACTCCGGTCGTATGGCTACACCTTC.

This chain uses TRBV2 with TRBJ1-6; no clear D gene. Looked up from germline, CDR1 is SNHLY and CDR2 is FYNNEI. V lost 3 bases and J 8 bases, leaving 2 bases between the germline ends. This CDR3 has 11 residues. The CDR3 here is CASSDYSPLHF. In DNA form, the CDR3 reads TGTGCCAGCAGTGACTATTCACCCCTCCACTTT.

The CDR3 reads CSARVLAGYTYEQYF. The CDR3 DNA sequence: TGCAGTGCTAGAGTGCTAGCGGGGTACACCTACGAGCAGTACTTC. The gene calls are TRBV20-1 and TRBJ2-7; 9 nucleotides match TRBD2. V dropped 1 base and J dropped 2; count of bases not matched to a gene: 6. This CDR3 is built from 15 residues. Per the germline V gene, CDR1 is DFQATT and CDR2 is SNEGSKA (reference sequence).

This clonotype has just a few counts. The CDR3 coding sequence is TGTGCCAGCAGCTTGGGGTATCAGCCCCAGCATTTT. The encoded protein is CASSLGYQPQHF. The J gene is TRBJ1-5, the V gene TRBV7-9; D unresolved. The CDR3 totals 12 residues. Germline loops: CDR1 SEHNR, CDR2 FQNEAQ (reference sequence). V dropped 3 bases and J dropped 5 bases, with 5 bases sitting between them.

A word on this clonotype: The conserved closing phenylalanine or tryptophan is absent in this CDR3, likely reflecting a read error. The chain joins TRBV6-2 or TRBV6-3 to TRBJ1-1, with TRBD1 matching over 10 bases. J lost 6 bases, V lost 5 bases, and 15 bases had no gene match. The CDR3 consists of 17 residues. Germline V gene lookup returns CDR1 MNHEY and CDR2 SVGEGT. In DNA form, the CDR3 reads TGTGCCAGCAGTGACAGGGGGCGAGGAAATTCTGTTTCTGAAGCTTTCCTT. The encoded protein is CASSDRGRGNSVSEAFL.